This TCR beta chain was identified during a study of human T cells and chemical hapten exposure. Time point given: pre-sensitization, week 0. Treatment described: therapeutic diphenylcyclopropenone sensitization with weekly scalp DPC. The germline gives CDR1 MDHEN, CDR2 SYDVKM. Trimming stripped 4 bases from V and 3 bases from J, with 9 bases between. This CDR3 comprises 13 residues. This clonotype came up many times. TCRdb processed the RACE reads anew with MiXCR; each CDR3 protein has one entry. The data contain 300,000 to 400,000 distinct CDR3 sequences, 4.5% to 6% of them singletons. The gene calls are TRBV28 and TRBJ1-1; D not certain. Sequences were derived from whole blood, sampled in connection with sensitization to the hapten diphenylcyclopropenone (DPC). The origin of this receptor is a woman aged 50 to 60 with alopecia areata. Some clones in this sample may be carry-over from other donors' samples. CDR3 region: CASSSGLYTEAFF. Here the CDR3 DNA reads TGTGCCAGCAGTTCCGGACTGTACACTGAAGCTTTCTTT.